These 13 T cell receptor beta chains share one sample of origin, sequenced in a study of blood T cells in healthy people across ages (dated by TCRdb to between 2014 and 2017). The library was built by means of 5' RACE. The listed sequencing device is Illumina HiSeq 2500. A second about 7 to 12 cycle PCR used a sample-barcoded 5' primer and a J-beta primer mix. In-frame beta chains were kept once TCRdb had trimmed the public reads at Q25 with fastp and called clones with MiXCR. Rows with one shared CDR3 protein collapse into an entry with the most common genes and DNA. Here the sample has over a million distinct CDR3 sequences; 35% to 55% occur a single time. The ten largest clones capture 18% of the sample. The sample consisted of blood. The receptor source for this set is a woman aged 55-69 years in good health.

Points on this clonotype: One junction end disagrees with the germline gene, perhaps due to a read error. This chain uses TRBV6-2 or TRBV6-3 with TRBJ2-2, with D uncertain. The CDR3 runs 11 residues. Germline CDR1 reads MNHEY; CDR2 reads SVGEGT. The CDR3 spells CTSSYIGELFF. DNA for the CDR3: TGTACCAGCAGTTACATCGGGGAGCTGTTTTTT.

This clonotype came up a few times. CDR3: CASSLWGAQPQHF. The DNA of the CDR3 is TGTGCCAGCAGTCTTTGGGGGGCTCAGCCCCAGCATTTT. V gene TRBV12-3 or TRBV12-4 combines with J gene TRBJ1-5; tentative D call: TRBD1 (6 bases). The ends were cut back, 5 bases at V and 6 bases at J, with 11 bases in the middle. The CDR3 has 13 amino acids.

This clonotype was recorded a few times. The CDR3 nucleotides read TGTGCCAGCAGGACAGGGGACAGCTCCTATAATTCACCCCTCCACTTT. It encodes CASRTGDSSYNSPLHF. The rearrangement joins TRBV21-1 to TRBJ1-6; the table's D call, TRBD1, was not checked against the DNA. TRBV21-1 is a recognized pseudogene. This CDR3 region has 16 residues.

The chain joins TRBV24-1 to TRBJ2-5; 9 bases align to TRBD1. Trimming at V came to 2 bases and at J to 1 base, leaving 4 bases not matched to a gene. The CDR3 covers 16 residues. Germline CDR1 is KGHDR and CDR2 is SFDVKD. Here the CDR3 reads CATSDSGQGFQETQYF. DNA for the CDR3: TGTGCCACCAGTGATTCAGGACAGGGGTTCCAAGAGACCCAGTACTTC.

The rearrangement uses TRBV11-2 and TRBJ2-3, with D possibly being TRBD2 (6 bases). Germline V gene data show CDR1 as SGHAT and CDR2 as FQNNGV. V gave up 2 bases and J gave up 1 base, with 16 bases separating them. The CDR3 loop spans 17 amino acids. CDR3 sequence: CASSLSGLAAGTDTQYF. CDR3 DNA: TGTGCCAGCAGCTTAAGTGGGTTAGCGGCGGGCACAGATACGCAGTATTTT. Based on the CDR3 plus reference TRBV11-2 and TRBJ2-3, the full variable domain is EAGVAQSPRYKIIEKRQSVAFWCNPISGHATLYWYQQILGQGPKLLIQFQNNGVVDDSQLPKDRFSAERLKGVDSTLKIQPAKLEDSAVYLCASSLSGLAAGTDTQYFGPGTRLTVL.

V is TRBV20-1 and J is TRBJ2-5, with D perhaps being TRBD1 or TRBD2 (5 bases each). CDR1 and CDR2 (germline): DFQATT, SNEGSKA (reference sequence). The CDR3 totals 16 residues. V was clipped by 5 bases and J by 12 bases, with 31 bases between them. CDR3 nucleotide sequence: TGCAGTGCTGCTGGGGACCCACTAACTGTCTCCTACGAGAAGTACTTC. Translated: CSAAGDPLTVSYEKYF.

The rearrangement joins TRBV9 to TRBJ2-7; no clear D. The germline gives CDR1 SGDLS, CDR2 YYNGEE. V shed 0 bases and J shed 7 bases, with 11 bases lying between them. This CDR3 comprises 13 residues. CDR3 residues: CASSVGPRREQYF. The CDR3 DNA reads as TGTGCCAGCAGCGTAGGTCCTAGGCGAGAGCAGTACTTC.

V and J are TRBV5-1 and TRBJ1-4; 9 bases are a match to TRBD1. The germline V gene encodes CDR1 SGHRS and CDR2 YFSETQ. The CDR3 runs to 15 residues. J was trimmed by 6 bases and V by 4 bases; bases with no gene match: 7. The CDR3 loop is CASSVTGGEDEKLFF. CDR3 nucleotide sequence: TGCGCCAGCAGCGTCACAGGGGGCGAAGATGAAAAACTGTTTTTT.

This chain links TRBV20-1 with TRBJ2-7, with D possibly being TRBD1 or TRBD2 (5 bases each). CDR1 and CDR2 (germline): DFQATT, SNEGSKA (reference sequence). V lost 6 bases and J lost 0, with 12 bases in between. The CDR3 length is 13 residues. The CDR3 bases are TGCAGTGCCCCGGGACCCACCTCCTACGAGCAGTACTTC. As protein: CSAPGPTSYEQYF.

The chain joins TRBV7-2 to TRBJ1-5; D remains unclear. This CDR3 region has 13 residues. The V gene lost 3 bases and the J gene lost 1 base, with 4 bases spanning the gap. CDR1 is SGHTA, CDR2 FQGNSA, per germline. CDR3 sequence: CASSFESNQPQHF. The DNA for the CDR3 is TGTGCCAGCAGCTTTGAAAGCAATCAGCCCCAGCATTTT.

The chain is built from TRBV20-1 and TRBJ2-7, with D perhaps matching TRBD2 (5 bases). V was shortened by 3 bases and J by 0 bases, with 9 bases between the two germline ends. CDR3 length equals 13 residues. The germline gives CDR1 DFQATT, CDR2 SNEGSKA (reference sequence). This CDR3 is CSAREVSSYEQYF. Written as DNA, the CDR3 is TGCAGTGCTAGGGAGGTCAGCTCCTACGAGCAGTACTTC.

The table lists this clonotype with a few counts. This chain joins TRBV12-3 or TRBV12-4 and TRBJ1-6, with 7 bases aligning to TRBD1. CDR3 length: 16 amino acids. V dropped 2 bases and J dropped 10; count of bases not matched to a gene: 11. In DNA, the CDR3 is TGTGCCAGCAGTTTAAAGGCAGGGGGAAAGCGATCACCCCTCCACTTT. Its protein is CASSLKAGGKRSPLHF.

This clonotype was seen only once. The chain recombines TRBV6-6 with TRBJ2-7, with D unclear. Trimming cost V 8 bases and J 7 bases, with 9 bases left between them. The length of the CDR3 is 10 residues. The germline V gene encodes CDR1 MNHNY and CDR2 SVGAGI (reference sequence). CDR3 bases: TGTGCCAGCCGCGACAATGAGCAGTACTTC. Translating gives CASRDNEQYF.